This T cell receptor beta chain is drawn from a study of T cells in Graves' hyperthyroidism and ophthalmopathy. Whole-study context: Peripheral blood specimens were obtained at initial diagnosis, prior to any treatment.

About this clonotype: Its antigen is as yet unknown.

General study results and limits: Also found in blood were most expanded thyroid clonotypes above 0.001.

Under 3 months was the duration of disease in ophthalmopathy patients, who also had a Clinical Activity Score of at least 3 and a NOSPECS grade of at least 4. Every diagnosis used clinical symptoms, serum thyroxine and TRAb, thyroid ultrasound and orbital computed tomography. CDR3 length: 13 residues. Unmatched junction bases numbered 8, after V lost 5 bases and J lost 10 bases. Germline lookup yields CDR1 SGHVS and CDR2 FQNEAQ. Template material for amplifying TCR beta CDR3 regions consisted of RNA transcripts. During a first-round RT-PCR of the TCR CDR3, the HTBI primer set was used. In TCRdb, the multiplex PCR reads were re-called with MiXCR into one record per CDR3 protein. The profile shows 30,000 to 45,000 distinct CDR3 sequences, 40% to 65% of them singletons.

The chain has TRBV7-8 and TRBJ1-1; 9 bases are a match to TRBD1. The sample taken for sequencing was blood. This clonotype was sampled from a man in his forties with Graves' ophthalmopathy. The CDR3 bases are TGTGCCAGCAGCCTCCGACAGGGGGTCCCAGCTTTCTTT. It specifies CASSLRQGVPAFF.